This TCR beta chain was sequenced during a study of blood T cell repertoires in COVID-19. At the level of the study: Some COVID-19 samples were acute and others convalescent; all came from the United States, Italy and Spain.

The CDR3 is 14 amino acids. The germline gives CDR1 SGHRS, CDR2 YFSETQ. V lost 0 bases and J lost 2, with 8 bases in between. The repertoire was sequenced with immunoSEQ multiplex PCR; TCRdb's copy has only in-frame clones and lacks some. The profile shows some 520,000 clones, 75% to 90% of them singletons. This TCR was recovered from a man between 18 and 35 years old with COVID-19, enrolled during active disease. The J gene is TRBJ2-5, the V gene TRBV5-1; D is unresolved. The sequenced sample consisted of peripheral blood. The CDR3 loop is CASSLAVAQETQYF. The CDR3 coding sequence is TGCGCCAGCAGCTTGGCGGTAGCACAAGAGACCCAGTACTTC.